These 4 T cell receptor beta chains came from one sample sequenced in a study of control samples from healthy donors and cancer patients. Assay: immunoSEQ multiplex PCR; the TCRdb copy retains only in-frame clones and omits some. Of some 150,000 clones in the sample, 75% to 90% are singletons; the top ten hold 4.9%. The sequencing input was blood. Every receptor here comes from a man in his thirties or forties in good health.

This clone was detected only once. The chain employs TRBV5-1 and TRBJ2-3, with 7 bases that match TRBD2. CDR1 and CDR2 from the germline V gene are SGHRS and YFSETQ. Germline trimming cut 6 bases from V and 1 base from J; bases unmatched to any gene: 11. The CDR3 loop spans 16 amino acids. The CDR3 DNA follows: TGCGCCAGCACCTGGTCCCCTAGCGGAGGCACAGATACGCAGTATTTT. Its protein is CASTWSPSGGTDTQYF.

CDR3 nucleotides: TGTGCCAGCAGCTTGGGAGGTCGAGAGACCCAGTACTTC. It codes for CASSLGGRETQYF. The chain has TRBV5-4 and TRBJ2-5, with unresolved D. Germline V gene lookup returns CDR1 SGHNT and CDR2 YYREEE (reference sequence). The CDR3 length is 13 residues. The V end lost 0 bases, the J end lost 4 bases, and 7 bases lay between the germline ends.

The chain couples TRBV5-1 to TRBJ2-7; 7 bases match TRBD1. Germline values: CDR1 SGHRS, CDR2 YFSETQ. The trim removed 4 bases at V and 3 bases at J, leaving 16 bases unmatched. The CDR3 sequence is 17 residues long. The CDR3 coding sequence is TGCGCCAGCAGCCCCGTTCAACAGGGGATTGGGAACTACGAGCAGTACTTC. It is translated as CASSPVQQGIGNYEQYF. Using reference TRBV5-1 and TRBJ2-7 for the parts outside the CDR3, the full variable domain is KAGVTQTPRYLIKTRGQQVTLSCSPISGHRSVSWYQQTPGQGLQFLFEYFSETQRNKGNFPGRFSGRQFSNSRSEMNVSTLELGDSALYLCASSPVQQGIGNYEQYFGPGTRLTVT.

V is TRBV27 and J is TRBJ2-7; a possible D gene is TRBD1 (5 bases). The V gene's germline CDR1 is MNHEY and CDR2 SMNVEV (reference sequence). V lost 8 bases and J 4 bases, leaving 15 bases between the germline ends. This CDR3 comprises 13 residues. The CDR3 DNA reads as TGTGCCAGCCGGGCTGCAGGGCAGTACGAGCAGTACTTC. It codes for CASRAAGQYEQYF.